One sample yielded the 12 T cell receptor beta chains listed below, sequenced in a study of T-cell memory formation after mild COVID-19. TCRdb itself ran the 5' RACE reads through MiXCR, one entry per CDR3 protein. Of 450,000 to 650,000 distinct CDR3 sequences in the sample, over 20% were seen once. Sequencing was carried out using PBMCs or a T cell subset sorted from them (not recorded which). The receptors here all came from an adult woman who had mild COVID-19 (a few samples of this study predate the infection). Cell type and time point are not known.

In its sample, this clonotype was seen a few times. CDR3 sequence reads: CASSPLGRGMVPQETQYF. The DNA of the CDR3 is TGTGCCAGCTCACCCCTGGGCAGGGGTATGGTCCCCCAAGAGACCCAGTACTTC. The V gene is TRBV18, the J gene TRBJ2-5; possibly TRBD1 for D (6 bases). The CDR3 contains 18 residues. CDR1 and CDR2 (germline): KGHSH, LQKENI. V gave up 3 bases and J gave up 1 base, with 21 bases separating them.

The chain uses TRBV3-1 and TRBJ2-3; D is unresolved. CDR1 and CDR2 from the germline V gene are LGHDT and YNNKEL (reference sequence). The CDR3 totals 15 residues. Trimming stripped 4 bases from V and 6 bases from J, with 17 bases between. The CDR3 is CASSPLRASTDTQYF. In nucleotides, the CDR3 is TGTGCCAGCAGCCCCCTCCGGGCTTCCACGGATACGCAGTATTTT.

This clonotype was detected a few times. The chain is built from TRBV20-1 and TRBJ1-5; D is possibly TRBD1 (6 bases). The CDR3 is 15 amino acids. Trimming stripped 3 bases from V and 8 bases from J, with 20 bases between. Germline CDR1 DFQATT, CDR2 SNEGSKA (reference sequence). This CDR3 is CSARRTAEGGEPQHF. CDR3 coding DNA: TGCAGTGCTAGGAGGACAGCTGAGGGGGGAGAGCCCCAGCATTTT.

The rearrangement joins TRBV2 to TRBJ2-3, with a weak D call TRBD1 (6 bases). Trimming left V 4 bases short and J 2 bases short, with 13 bases between. The CDR3 consists of 15 residues. Germline V gene data show CDR1 as SNHLY and CDR2 as FYNNEI. CDR3 amino acids: CASSVSQGSTDTQYF. The CDR3 DNA is TGTGCCAGCAGTGTGTCTCAGGGGTCCACAGATACGCAGTATTTT.

A word on this clonotype: A junction end diverges from the germline sequence, so it may reflect a read error. The chain links TRBV7-7 to TRBJ2-5; maybe TRBD2 (5 bases). Germline assignment: CDR1 SSHAT and CDR2 FNYEAQ (reference sequence). CDR3 size: 14 residues. In DNA, the CDR3 is TGTGCTAGCAGCTTGGCTGGACTCCAAGAGACCCAGTACTTC. Translation gives CASSLAGLQETQYF.

This clonotype was picked up a small number of times. CDR3 protein: CSARDRLGDSYEQYF. In DNA form, the CDR3 reads TGCAGTGCTAGAGATCGTTTGGGGGACTCCTACGAGCAGTACTTC. The chain uses TRBV20-1 and TRBJ2-7; either TRBD1 or TRBD2 may supply D (5 bases each). Germline-derived CDR1 and CDR2 are DFQATT and SNEGSKA (reference sequence). V lost 0 bases and J 0 bases, leaving 12 bases between the germline ends. CDR3 length: 15 residues.

This clonotype showed up just a few times. The V call is TRBV2, the J call TRBJ1-5; 9 positions match TRBD1. The J segment lost 2 bases and the V segment lost 6 bases, leaving 5 bases of the junction unmatched. Germline CDR1 is SNHLY and CDR2 is FYNNEI. This CDR3 is 15 amino acids long. The CDR3 loop is CASRGGTGRNQPQHF. The CDR3 coding sequence is TGTGCCAGCAGGGGAGGGACAGGGCGCAATCAGCCCCAGCATTTT.

This clonotype was seen ten or more times. The rearrangement uses TRBV19 and TRBJ2-3; 11 nucleotides align to TRBD1. The CDR3 is 14 residues long. CDR1 LNHDA and CDR2 SQIVND come from the germline V gene (reference sequence). V shed 6 bases and J 4 bases; nucleotides not matched to a gene: 3. The CDR3 sequence is CASSGQGAADTQYF. CDR3 nucleotide sequence: TGTGCCAGTAGCGGACAGGGGGCGGCAGATACGCAGTATTTT.

This clonotype has only a few counts. This rearrangement joins TRBV20-1 to TRBJ2-7; TRBD1 agrees at 7 bases. This CDR3 is 14 amino acids long. The trim removed 3 bases at V and 4 bases at J, leaving 9 bases unmatched. Germline CDR1 is DFQATT and CDR2 is SNEGSKA (reference sequence). Here the CDR3 reads CSASEVGQNYEQYF. DNA of the CDR3: TGCAGTGCTAGTGAGGTGGGACAGAATTACGAGCAGTACTTC.

V usage is TRBV4-2 and J usage is TRBJ2-7; TRBD2 matches 11 bases. J was trimmed by 5 bases and V by 1 base; bases with no gene match: 16. CDR3 length: 19 amino acids. Germline assignment: CDR1 LGHNA and CDR2 YNFKEQ. This CDR3 is CASSQAPPGLAVGGDEQYF. The CDR3 nucleotides are TGTGCCAGCAGCCAAGCCCCCCCGGGACTAGCGGTCGGAGGCGACGAGCAGTACTTC.

The gene calls are TRBV11-2 and TRBJ2-5; D uncertain. This CDR3 has 14 residues. V was trimmed by 8 bases and J by 1 base, leaving 14 bases between them. CDR1 SGHAT and CDR2 FQNNGV come from the germline V gene. CDR3 coding DNA: TGTGCCAGCTCCCTTCGGTCATTCCAAGAGACCCAGTACTTC. It codes for CASSLRSFQETQYF.

This chain links TRBV2 with TRBJ2-7; 7 bases fit TRBD1. The junction had 4 bases not matched to a gene; V was cut back by 6 bases and J by 2 bases. The CDR3 spans 13 residues. The germline gives CDR1 SNHLY, CDR2 FYNNEI. Here the CDR3 reads CASRQTGPYEQYF. The CDR3 DNA is TGTGCCAGCAGGCAGACAGGGCCCTACGAGCAGTACTTC.